This TCR beta chain was recovered during a study of T cells in localized non-small cell lung cancer. Study findings and constraints: Appearance in adjacent lung was seen for a median 57 of the top 100 tumor clones. Uninvolved adjacent lung had more T cell clonality than any other tissue, topping tumor.

About this clone itself: Antigen unknown.

Sequencing used immunoSEQ multiplex PCR; TCRdb keeps in-frame clones, though not all of them. Among around 50,000 clones listed, roughly 90% were seen once. The CDR3 runs to 15 residues. The V gene's germline CDR1 is SGHTA and CDR2 FQGNSA. Trimming shortened V by 1 base and J by 6 bases, and 14 bases separated the two germline ends. The chain couples TRBV7-2 to TRBJ2-3; D tentatively reads TRBD1 or TRBD2 (6 bases each). The clonotype originates from a woman aged 40 to 75 with stage I lung adenocarcinoma. Sequencing used peripheral blood, obtained before any cancer treatment. The CDR3 DNA reads as TGTGCCAGCAGCTTAGACGGGGGCGGAGGGGATACGCAGTATTTT. Translating it yields CASSLDGGGGDTQYF.